This is a list of T cell receptor beta chains from one sample in a study of blood T cell repertoires in COVID-19. Clones were sequenced by immunoSEQ multiplex PCR, and TCRdb holds only the in-frame ones, with some missing. The sample contains about 400,000 clones, roughly 87% of which appear only once. The source material was PBMCs or T cells enriched from blood (not recorded which). The receptors stem from a young woman who had recovered from COVID-19. The CDR3 runs from the conserved cysteine through the conserved F or W. Fields, in order: J gene, D gene, V gene, clone size, CDR3 length, CDR3 protein, CDR3 DNA. D genes are given only for firm matches. A row's size may be missing; if present it is once, few, many or a size class.

TRBJ2-1 | TRBD1 | TRBV5-1 | NA | 15 | CASSAQGASYNEQFF | TGCGCCAGCAGCGCGCAGGGGGCATCCTACAATGAGCAGTTCTTC
TRBJ1-1 | NA | TRBV6-5 | NA | 15 | CASSQRAGGKTEAFF | TGTGCCAGCAGCCAACGGGCCGGAGGTAAGACTGAAGCTTTCTTT
TRBJ1-2 | NA | TRBV2 | NA | 13 | CASSRVFSYGYTF | TGTGCCAGCAGCAGGGTCTTTAGCTATGGCTACACCTTC
TRBJ2-7 | NA | TRBV7-9 | NA | 12 | CASSPQSYEQYF | TGTGCCAGCAGCCCACAAAGCTACGAGCAGTACTTC
TRBJ2-7 | NA | TRBV5-5 | NA | 13 | CASSLGLTYEQYF | TGTGCCAGCAGCTTGGGACTGACCTACGAGCAGTACTTC
TRBJ1-5 | TRBD1 | TRBV15 | NA | 19 | CATSRRGRGQDPRSQPQHF | TGTGCCACCAGCAGAAGGGGCAGGGGGCAAGACCCCAGAAGTCAGCCCCAGCATTTT
TRBJ2-1 | NA | TRBV5-1 | NA | 14 | CASSSRTNHNEQFF | TGCGCCAGCAGCAGCCGGACTAATCATAATGAGCAGTTCTTC
TRBJ1-5 | NA | TRBV4-1 | NA | 15 | CASSQYGFGDQPQHF | TGCGCCAGCAGCCAATACGGTTTCGGTGATCAGCCCCAGCATTTT
TRBJ2-7 | NA | TRBV30 | NA | 11 | CAWSGSHEQYF | TGTGCCTGGAGCGGGTCCCACGAGCAGTACTTC
TRBJ1-2 | NA | TRBV27 | NA | 13 | CASKVPGRGGYTF | TGTGCCAGCAAAGTTCCCGGCAGAGGAGGCTACACCTTC
TRBJ2-5 | NA | TRBV18 | once | 13 | CASSLGGAETQYF | TGTGCCAGCTCACTCGGGGGAGCGGAGACCCAGTACTTC
TRBJ1-5 | TRBD1 | TRBV19 | once | 16 | CASKPIGGQGNQPQHF | TGTGCCAGCAAACCTATAGGGGGACAGGGAAATCAGCCCCAGCATTTT
TRBJ2-7 | NA | TRBV15 | NA | 14 | CATSRDQGSYEQYF | TGTGCCACCAGCAGAGATCAGGGGTCGTACGAGCAGTACTTC
TRBJ1-5 | TRBD1 | TRBV5-5 | NA | 14 | CASSRDSPDQPQHF | TGTGCCAGCAGCCGGGACAGCCCCGATCAGCCCCAGCATTTT
TRBJ1-2 | TRBD1 | TRBV27 | NA | 15 | CASSLAGTGTNGYTF | TGTGCCAGCAGTTTGGCCGGGACAGGGACTAATGGCTACACCTTC
TRBJ1-2 | TRBD1 | TRBV5-6 | NA | 14 | CASISPNPGGGYTF | TGTGCCAGCATATCACCCAACCCAGGGGGAGGCTACACCTTC
TRBJ2-4 | NA | TRBV21-1 | NA | 16 | CASSGPGGLAKNIQYF | TGTGCCAGCAGCGGACCCGGGGGACTAGCCAAAAACATTCAGTACTTC
TRBJ1-1 | NA | TRBV28 | NA | 13 | CASSLPVNTEAFF | TGTGCCAGCAGTTTGCCGGTGAACACTGAAGCTTTCTTT
TRBJ1-1 | NA | TRBV6-5 | NA | 15 | CASSRGTPLETEAFF | TGTGCCAGCAGCCGAGGGACACCTCTAGAGACTGAAGCTTTCTTT
TRBJ1-6 | NA | TRBV7-8 | NA | 14 | CASSRSSGNSPLHF | TGTGCCAGCAGCCGTTCCTCCGGTAATTCACCCCTCCACTTT
TRBJ2-1 | NA | TRBV10-2 | NA | 13 | CASTSASYNEQFF | TGCGCCAGCACGAGCGCATCCTACAATGAGCAGTTCTTC
TRBJ2-1 | NA | TRBV11-2 | NA | 15 | CASSFTTGNYNEQFF | TGTGCCAGCAGCTTTACAACAGGGAACTACAATGAGCAGTTCTTC
TRBJ1-2 | TRBD1 | TRBV19 | NA | 15 | CASSPQGRPNYGYTF | TGTGCCAGTAGCCCACAGGGGCGGCCTAACTATGGCTACACCTTC
TRBJ2-1 | TRBD2 | TRBV11-3 | few | 18 | CASSLDQSGSGSYNEQFF | TGTGCCAGCAGCTTAGATCAGAGCGGGAGTGGTTCCTACAATGAGCAGTTCTTC
TRBJ2-1 | NA | TRBV3-1/TRBV3-2 | NA | 14 | CASSQGRSAYEQFF | TGTGCCAGCAGCCAAGGACGTTCAGCGTATGAGCAGTTCTTC
TRBJ1-2 | NA | TRBV2 | NA | 15 | CASSAKLQGVDGYTF | TGTGCCAGCAGCGCCAAATTACAGGGAGTGGATGGCTACACCTTC
TRBJ2-7 | NA | TRBV6-5 | NA | 15 | CASSYSVQGSYEQYF | TGTGCCAGCAGTTACTCGGTACAGGGTTCTTACGAGCAGTACTTC
TRBJ1-2 | NA | TRBV10-3 | NA | 15 | CAISESGGVSYGYTF | TGTGCCATCAGTGAGTCGGGGGGAGTGTCATATGGCTACACCTTC
TRBJ1-1 | NA | TRBV28 | once | 13 | CASNTAGNTEAFF | TGTGCCAGCAACACTGCGGGGAACACTGAAGCTTTCTTT
TRBJ2-7 | TRBD1 | TRBV5-5 | NA | 15 | CASSWERGPAYEQYF | TGTGCCAGCAGCTGGGAGAGGGGGCCTGCCTACGAGCAGTACTTC
TRBJ1-1 | NA | TRBV5-1 | few | 14 | CASSFQGTDTEAFF | TGCGCCAGCAGCTTTCAGGGGACGGACACTGAAGCTTTCTTT
TRBJ1-2 | TRBD1 | TRBV27 | few | 16 | CASSLTGVVRGYGYTF | TGTGCCAGCAGTTTAACAGGGGTGGTAAGGGGCTATGGCTACACCTTC
TRBJ2-7 | TRBD2 | TRBV28 | NA | 15 | CASSPLAGGLYEQYF | TGTGCCAGCAGTCCATTAGCGGGGGGGCTCTACGAGCAGTACTTC
TRBJ2-1 | TRBD2 | TRBV4-1 | NA | 12 | CASSPPGLEQFF | TGCGCCAGCAGCCCGCCGGGACTAGAGCAGTTCTTC
TRBJ2-7 | TRBD2 | TRBV4-1 | NA | 17 | CASSQVVPLAGDNEQYF | TGCGCCAGCAGCCAAGTGGTCCCACTAGCGGGAGACAACGAGCAGTACTTC
TRBJ2-3 | NA | TRBV2 | NA | 14 | CASSDRAGTDTQYF | TGTGCCAGCAGTGACAGGGCAGGGACAGATACGCAGTATTTT
TRBJ1-1 | TRBD1 | TRBV28 | few | 15 | CASTRATGGGTEAFF | TGTGCCAGCACCCGCGCAACAGGGGGGGGAACTGAAGCTTTCTTT
TRBJ1-1 | TRBD1 | TRBV15 | once | 14 | CATSPRQGNTEAFF | TGTGCCACCAGCCCCCGACAGGGAAACACTGAAGCTTTCTTT
TRBJ1-4 | TRBD1 | TRBV4-1 | NA | 15 | CASSHPGTGLRFLFF | TGCGCCAGCAGCCACCCTGGGACAGGGCTGAGATTTTTGTTTTTT
TRBJ2-1 | TRBD1 | TRBV13 | once | 17 | CASSKDRGQSSYNEQFF | TGTGCCAGCAGCAAGGACAGGGGGCAAAGCTCCTACAATGAGCAGTTCTTC
TRBJ2-7 | NA | TRBV9 | NA | 18 | CASSVGFGQVEPFYEQYF | TGTGCCAGCAGCGTAGGCTTTGGGCAGGTTGAACCTTTCTACGAGCAGTACTTC
TRBJ2-2 | NA | TRBV21-1 | NA | 15 | CASSPQGLYTGELFF | TGTGCCAGCAGTCCACAGGGCTTATACACCGGGGAGCTGTTTTTT
TRBJ1-4 | NA | TRBV3-1/TRBV3-2 | NA | 13 | CASSQEGGEKLFF | TGTGCCAGCAGCCAAGAGGGGGGGGAAAAACTGTTTTTT
TRBJ2-3 | TRBD2 | TRBV9 | NA | 19 | CASSVVARGGGLGTDTQYF | TGTGCCAGCAGCGTAGTTGCTCGTGGGGGGGGACTAGGCACAGATACGCAGTATTTT
TRBJ1-2 | NA | TRBV7-9 | NA | 15 | CASSLRESGLDGYTF | TGTGCCAGCAGCTTACGTGAGTCAGGGCTCGATGGCTACACCTTC
TRBJ1-6 | TRBD1 | TRBV28 | NA | 14 | CASSLTGDNSPLHF | TGTGCCAGCAGTTTGACAGGGGATAATTCACCCCTCCACTTT
TRBJ2-3 | TRBD2 | TRBV25-1 | NA | 14 | CASRGGISTDTQYF | TGTGCCAGCAGGGGGGGGATTAGCACAGATACGCAGTATTTT
TRBJ2-5 | TRBD2 | TRBV12-3/TRBV12-4 | NA | 13 | CASSWGGGETQYF | TGTGCCAGCAGCTGGGGGGGTGGAGAGACCCAGTACTTC
TRBJ1-4 | NA | TRBV27 | NA | 16 | CASSLDGTPTNEKLFF | TGTGCCAGCAGTTTAGACGGGACACCAACTAATGAAAAACTGTTTTTT
TRBJ2-1 | TRBD2 | TRBV6-2/TRBV6-3 | NA | 16 | CASSQRILAGGNEQFF | TGTGCCAGCAGTCAACGCATACTAGCGGGAGGGAATGAGCAGTTCTTC
TRBJ2-1 | NA | TRBV5-1 | NA | 14 | CASSLNAGLNEQFF | TGCGCCAGCAGCCTCAACGCGGGATTGAATGAGCAGTTCTTC
TRBJ2-7 | TRBD1 | TRBV3-1/TRBV3-2 | NA | 16 | CASSQVPGQGIWEQYF | TGTGCCAGCAGCCAAGTTCCGGGACAGGGGATTTGGGAGCAGTACTTC
TRBJ2-1 | TRBD2 | TRBV2 | NA | 13 | CARRGGSYNEQFF | TGTGCCCGCCGGGGGGGTTCCTACAATGAGCAGTTCTTC